This TCR beta chain appears in the sequencing data of a study of cytomegalovirus exposure and HLA in healthy donors. V was clipped by 4 bases and J by 1 base, with 11 bases between them. CDR1 and CDR2 (germline): SNHLY, FYNNEI. This CDR3 comprises 15 residues. Comments on this clone: Its matching antigen is unknown.

Both 60 Vbeta primers and 13 Jbeta primers went into the PCR. Methods used by the authors: Later, an analysis found around 80 million unique TCR beta chains, and 10 million to 11 million of these were shared. This table comes from immunoSEQ multiplex PCR, and its TCRdb copy is limited to in-frame clones, with some not included. The DNA was the basis for D and trimming; V, J and clone size are from that table. This specimen shows 200,000 or so clones; the ten leading clones hold about 0.74%. Study findings and constraints: The likely explanation for a cluster of highly shared sequence variants was sequencing artifact. Information on immune exposure was restricted to one variable (CMV serostatus). The number of N-insertions in an Asian-associated ancestry cluster was reportedly below the roughly 620-donor mean in a later analysis.

The TCR sequence derives from a boy aged 5 to 17 in good health and CMV-seronegative. This chain uses TRBV2 with TRBJ1-5; tentatively, D is TRBD1 (5 bases). Sample: PBMCs. In nucleotides, the CDR3 is TGTGCCAGCAGTGGAACCGGGGGGAGCAATCAGCCCCAGCATTTT. As protein: CASSGTGGSNQPQHF.